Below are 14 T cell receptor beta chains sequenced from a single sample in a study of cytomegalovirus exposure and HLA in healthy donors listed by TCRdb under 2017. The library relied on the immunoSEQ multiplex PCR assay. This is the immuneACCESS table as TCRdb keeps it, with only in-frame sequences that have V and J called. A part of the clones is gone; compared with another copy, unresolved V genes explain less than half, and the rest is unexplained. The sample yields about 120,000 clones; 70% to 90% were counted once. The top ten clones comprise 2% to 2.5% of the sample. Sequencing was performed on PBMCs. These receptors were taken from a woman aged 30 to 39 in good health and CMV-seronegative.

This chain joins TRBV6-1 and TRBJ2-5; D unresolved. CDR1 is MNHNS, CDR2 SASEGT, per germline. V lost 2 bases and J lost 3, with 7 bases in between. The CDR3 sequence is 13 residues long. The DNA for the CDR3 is TGTGCCAGCAGTGAACGACTTAAAGAGACCCAGTACTTC. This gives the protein CASSERLKETQYF.

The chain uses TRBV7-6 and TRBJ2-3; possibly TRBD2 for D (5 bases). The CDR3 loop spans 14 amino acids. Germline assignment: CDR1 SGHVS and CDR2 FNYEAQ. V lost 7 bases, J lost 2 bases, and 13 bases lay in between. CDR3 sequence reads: CASTEGSSTDTQYF. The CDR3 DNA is TGTGCCAGCACCGAGGGTAGCTCCACAGATACGCAGTATTTT.

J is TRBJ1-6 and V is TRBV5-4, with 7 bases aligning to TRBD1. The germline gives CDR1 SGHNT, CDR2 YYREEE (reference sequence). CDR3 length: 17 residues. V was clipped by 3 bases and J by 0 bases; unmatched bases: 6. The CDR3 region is CASSSGQTSSYNSPLHF. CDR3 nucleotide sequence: TGTGCCAGCAGCTCGGGACAGACGAGCTCCTATAATTCACCCCTCCACTTT.

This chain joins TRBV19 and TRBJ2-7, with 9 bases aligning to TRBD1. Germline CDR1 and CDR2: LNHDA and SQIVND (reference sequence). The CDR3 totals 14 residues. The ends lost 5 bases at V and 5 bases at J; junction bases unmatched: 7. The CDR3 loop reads CASSSGTGRNEQYF. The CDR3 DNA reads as TGTGCCAGTAGTTCCGGGACAGGGCGGAACGAGCAGTACTTC. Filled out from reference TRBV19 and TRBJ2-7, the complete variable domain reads DGGITQSPKYLFRKEGQNVTLSCEQNLNHDAMYWYRQDPGQGLRLIYYSQIVNDFQKGDIAEGYSVSREKKESFPLTVTSAQKNPTAFYLCASSSGTGRNEQYFGPGTRLTVT.

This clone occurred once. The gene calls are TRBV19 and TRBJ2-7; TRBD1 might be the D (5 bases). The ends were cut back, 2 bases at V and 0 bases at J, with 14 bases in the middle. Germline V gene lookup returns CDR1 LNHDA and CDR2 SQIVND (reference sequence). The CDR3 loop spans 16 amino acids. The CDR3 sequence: CASSIKGWQGSYEQYF. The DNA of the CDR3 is TGTGCCAGTAGTATAAAAGGATGGCAGGGCTCCTACGAGCAGTACTTC.

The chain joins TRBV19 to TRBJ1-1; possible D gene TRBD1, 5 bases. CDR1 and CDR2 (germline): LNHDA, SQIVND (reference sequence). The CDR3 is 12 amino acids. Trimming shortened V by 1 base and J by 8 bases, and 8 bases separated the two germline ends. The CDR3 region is CASSIGRVEAFF. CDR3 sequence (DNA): TGTGCCAGTAGTATAGGCAGGGTCGAAGCTTTCTTT.

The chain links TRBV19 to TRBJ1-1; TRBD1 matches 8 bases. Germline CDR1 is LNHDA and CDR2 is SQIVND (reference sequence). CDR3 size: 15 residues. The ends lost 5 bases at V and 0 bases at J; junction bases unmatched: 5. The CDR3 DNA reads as TGTGCCAGTAGTTCCCGGACAGGGATGAACACTGAAGCTTTCTTT. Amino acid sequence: CASSSRTGMNTEAFF.

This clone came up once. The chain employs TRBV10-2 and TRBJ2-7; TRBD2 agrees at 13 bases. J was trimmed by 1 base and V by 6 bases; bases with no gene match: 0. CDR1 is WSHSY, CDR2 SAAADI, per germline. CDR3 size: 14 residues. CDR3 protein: CASRTSGGSYEQYF. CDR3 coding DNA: TGCGCCAGCAGGACTAGCGGGGGGTCCTACGAGCAGTACTTC.

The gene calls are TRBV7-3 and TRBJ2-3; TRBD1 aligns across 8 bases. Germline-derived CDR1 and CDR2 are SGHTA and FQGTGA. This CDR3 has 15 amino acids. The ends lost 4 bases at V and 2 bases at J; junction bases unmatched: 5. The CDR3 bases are TGTGCCAGCAGCTCAGACAGGGGCAACACAGATACGCAGTATTTT. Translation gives CASSSDRGNTDTQYF.

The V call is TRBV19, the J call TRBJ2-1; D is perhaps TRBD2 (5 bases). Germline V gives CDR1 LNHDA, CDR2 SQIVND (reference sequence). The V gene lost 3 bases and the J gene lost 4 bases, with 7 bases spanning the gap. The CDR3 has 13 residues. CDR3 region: CASSMDLYNEQFF. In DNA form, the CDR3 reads TGTGCCAGTAGTATGGACTTATACAATGAGCAGTTCTTC. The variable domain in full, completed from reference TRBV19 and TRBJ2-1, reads DGGITQSPKYLFRKEGQNVTLSCEQNLNHDAMYWYRQDPGQGLRLIYYSQIVNDFQKGDIAEGYSVSREKKESFPLTVTSAQKNPTAFYLCASSMDLYNEQFFGPGTRLTVL.

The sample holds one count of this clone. CDR3 DNA: TGTGCCAGTAGTATAGGTCCTAGCACAGATACGCAGTATTTT. Amino acid sequence: CASSIGPSTDTQYF. The chain has TRBV19 and TRBJ2-3; D is uncertain. This CDR3 has 14 amino acids. CDR1 LNHDA and CDR2 SQIVND come from the germline V gene (reference sequence). Trimming shortened V by 1 base and J by 0 bases, and 5 bases separated the two germline ends.

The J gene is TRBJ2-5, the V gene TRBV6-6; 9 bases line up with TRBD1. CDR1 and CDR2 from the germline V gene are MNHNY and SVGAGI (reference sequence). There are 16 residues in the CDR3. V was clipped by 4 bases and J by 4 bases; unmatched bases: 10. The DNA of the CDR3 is TGTGCCAGCAGTTTCTCGGCCGGGACAGGGAGAGAGACCCAGTACTTC. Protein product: CASSFSAGTGRETQYF.

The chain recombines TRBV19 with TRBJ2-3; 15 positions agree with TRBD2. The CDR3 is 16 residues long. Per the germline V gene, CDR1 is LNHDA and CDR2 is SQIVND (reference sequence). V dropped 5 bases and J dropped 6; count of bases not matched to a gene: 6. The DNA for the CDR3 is TGTGCCAGTAGTCCGGGACTAGCGGGGGGAATGGATACGCAGTATTTT. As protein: CASSPGLAGGMDTQYF.

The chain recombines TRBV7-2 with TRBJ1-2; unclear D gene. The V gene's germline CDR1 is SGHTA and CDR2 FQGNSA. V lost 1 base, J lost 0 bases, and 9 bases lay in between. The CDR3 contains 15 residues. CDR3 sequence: CASSLESVANYGYTF. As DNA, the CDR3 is TGTGCCAGCAGCTTAGAGTCGGTTGCTAACTATGGCTACACCTTC.